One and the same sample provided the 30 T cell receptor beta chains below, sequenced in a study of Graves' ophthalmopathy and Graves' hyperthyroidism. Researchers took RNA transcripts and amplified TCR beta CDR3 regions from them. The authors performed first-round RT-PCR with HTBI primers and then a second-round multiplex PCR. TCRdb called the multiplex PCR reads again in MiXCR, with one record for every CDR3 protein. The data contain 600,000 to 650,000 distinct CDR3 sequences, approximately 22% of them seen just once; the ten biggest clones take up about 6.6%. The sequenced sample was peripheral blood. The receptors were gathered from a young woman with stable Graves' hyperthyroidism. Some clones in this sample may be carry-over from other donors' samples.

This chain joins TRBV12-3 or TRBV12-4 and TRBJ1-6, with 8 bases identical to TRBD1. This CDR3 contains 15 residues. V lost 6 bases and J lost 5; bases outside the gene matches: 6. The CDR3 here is CASRHAGGDNSPLHF. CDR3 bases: TGTGCCAGCAGGCACGCAGGGGGCGATAATTCACCCCTCCACTTT.

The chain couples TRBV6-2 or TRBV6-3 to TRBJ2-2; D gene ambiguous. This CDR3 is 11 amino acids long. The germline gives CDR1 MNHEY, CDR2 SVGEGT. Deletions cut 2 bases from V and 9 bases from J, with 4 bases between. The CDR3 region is CASSYQRELFF. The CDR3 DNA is TGTGCCAGCAGTTACCAGCGGGAGCTGTTTTTT.

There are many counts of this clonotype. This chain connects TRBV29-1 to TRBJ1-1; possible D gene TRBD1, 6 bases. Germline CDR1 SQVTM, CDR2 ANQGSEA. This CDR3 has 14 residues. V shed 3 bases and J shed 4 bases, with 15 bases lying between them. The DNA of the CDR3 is TGCAGCGTTGAGTTGCAGGGGTGGGCCACTGAAGCTTTCTTT. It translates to CSVELQGWATEAFF.

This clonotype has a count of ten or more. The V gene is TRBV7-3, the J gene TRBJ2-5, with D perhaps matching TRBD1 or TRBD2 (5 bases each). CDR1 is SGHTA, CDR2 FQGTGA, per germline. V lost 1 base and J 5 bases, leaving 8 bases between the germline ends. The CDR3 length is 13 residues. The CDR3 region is CASSLSREETQYF. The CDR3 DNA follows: TGTGCCAGCAGCTTAAGCAGGGAGGAGACCCAGTACTTC.

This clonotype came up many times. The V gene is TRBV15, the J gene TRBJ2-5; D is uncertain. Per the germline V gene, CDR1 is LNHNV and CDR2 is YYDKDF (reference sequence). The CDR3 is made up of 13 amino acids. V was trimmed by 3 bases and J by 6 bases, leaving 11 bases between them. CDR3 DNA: TGTGCCACCAGCAGGGAGAGTGGGAAGACCCAGTACTTC. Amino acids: CATSRESGKTQYF.

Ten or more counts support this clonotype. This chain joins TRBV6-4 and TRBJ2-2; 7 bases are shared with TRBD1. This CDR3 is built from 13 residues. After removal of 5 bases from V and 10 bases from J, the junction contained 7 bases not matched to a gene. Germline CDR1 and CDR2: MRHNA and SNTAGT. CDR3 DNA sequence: TGTGCCAGCAGTTACAGGGGTGGTGTGGAGCTGTTTTTT. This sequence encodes CASSYRGGVELFF.

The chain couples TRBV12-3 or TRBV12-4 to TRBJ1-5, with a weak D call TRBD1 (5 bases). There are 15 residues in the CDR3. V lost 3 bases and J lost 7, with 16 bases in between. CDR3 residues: CASSLGTRRGQPQHF. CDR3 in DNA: TGTGCCAGCAGTTTGGGGACCCGGCGGGGACAGCCCCAGCATTTT.

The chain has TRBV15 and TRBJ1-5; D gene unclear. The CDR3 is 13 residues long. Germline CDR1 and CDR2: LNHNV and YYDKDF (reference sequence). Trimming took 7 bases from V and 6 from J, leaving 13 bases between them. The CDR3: CATMGQKGQPQHF. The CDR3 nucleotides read TGTGCCACCATGGGCCAGAAGGGTCAGCCCCAGCATTTT. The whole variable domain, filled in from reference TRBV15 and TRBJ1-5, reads DAMVIQNPRYQVTQFGKPVTLSCSQTLNHNVMYWYQQKSSQAPKLLFHYYDKDFNNEADTPDNFQSRRPNTSFCFLDIRSPGLGDTAMYLCATMGQKGQPQHFGDGTRLSIL.

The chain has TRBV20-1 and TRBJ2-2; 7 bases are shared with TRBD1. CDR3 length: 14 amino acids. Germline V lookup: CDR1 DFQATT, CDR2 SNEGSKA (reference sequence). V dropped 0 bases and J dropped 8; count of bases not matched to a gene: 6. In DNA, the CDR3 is TGCAGTGCTAGAGATCCGACAGGGCGGGGGGAGCTGTTTTTT. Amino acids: CSARDPTGRGELFF.

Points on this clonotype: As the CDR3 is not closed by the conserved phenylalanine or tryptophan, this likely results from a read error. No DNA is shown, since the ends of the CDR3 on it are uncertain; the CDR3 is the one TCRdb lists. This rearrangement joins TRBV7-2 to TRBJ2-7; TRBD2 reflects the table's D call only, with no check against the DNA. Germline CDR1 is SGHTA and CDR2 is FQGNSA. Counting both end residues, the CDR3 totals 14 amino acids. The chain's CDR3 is CASSSPGGGGAAYI.

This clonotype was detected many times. CDR3 loop: CASRSPANTGELFF. CDR3 sequence (DNA): TGTGCCAGCAGATCCCCAGCGAACACCGGGGAGCTGTTTTTT. The chain links TRBV12-3 or TRBV12-4 to TRBJ2-2; no clear D. This CDR3 spans 14 amino acids. V lost 6 bases and J 0 bases, leaving 8 bases between the germline ends.

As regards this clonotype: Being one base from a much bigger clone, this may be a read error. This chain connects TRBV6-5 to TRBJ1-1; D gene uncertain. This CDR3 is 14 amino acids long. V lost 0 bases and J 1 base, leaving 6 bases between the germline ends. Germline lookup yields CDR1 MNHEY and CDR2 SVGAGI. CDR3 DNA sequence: TGTGCCAGCAGTTACTCGTCGCCGAACACTGAAGCTTTCTTT. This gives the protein CASSYSSPNTEAFF.

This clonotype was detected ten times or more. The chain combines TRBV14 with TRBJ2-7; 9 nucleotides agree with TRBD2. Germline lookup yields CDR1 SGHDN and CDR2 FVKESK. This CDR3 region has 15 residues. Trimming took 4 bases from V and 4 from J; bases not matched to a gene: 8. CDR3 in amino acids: CASSPNSGSIYEQYF. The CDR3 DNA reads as TGTGCCAGCAGCCCAAATAGCGGGAGTATTTACGAGCAGTACTTC.

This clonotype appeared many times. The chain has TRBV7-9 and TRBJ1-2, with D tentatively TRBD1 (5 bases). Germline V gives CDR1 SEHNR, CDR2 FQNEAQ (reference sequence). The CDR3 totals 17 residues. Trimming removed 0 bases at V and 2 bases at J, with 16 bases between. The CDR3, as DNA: TGTGCCAGCAGCTTAGCAGGCGTGGCAGGGCTAAACTATGGCTACACCTTC. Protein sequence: CASSLAGVAGLNYGYTF.

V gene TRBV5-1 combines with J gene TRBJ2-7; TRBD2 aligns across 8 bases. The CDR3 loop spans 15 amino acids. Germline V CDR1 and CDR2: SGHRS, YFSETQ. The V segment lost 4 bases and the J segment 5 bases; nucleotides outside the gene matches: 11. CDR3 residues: CASSRGGLLGNEQYF. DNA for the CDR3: TGCGCCAGCAGCCGGGGGGGACTTCTCGGGAACGAGCAGTACTTC.

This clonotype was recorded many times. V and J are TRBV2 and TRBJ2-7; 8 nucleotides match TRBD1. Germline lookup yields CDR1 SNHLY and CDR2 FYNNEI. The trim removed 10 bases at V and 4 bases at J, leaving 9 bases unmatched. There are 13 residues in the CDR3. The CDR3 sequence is CATRDRTLYEQYF. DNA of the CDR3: TGTGCCACCCGGGACAGGACACTTTACGAGCAGTACTTC.

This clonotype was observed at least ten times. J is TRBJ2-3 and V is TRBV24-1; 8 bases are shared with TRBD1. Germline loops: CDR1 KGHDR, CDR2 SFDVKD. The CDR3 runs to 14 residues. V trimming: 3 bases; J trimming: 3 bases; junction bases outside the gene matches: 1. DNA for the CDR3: TGTGCCACCAGTGATACAGGGGGTACAGATACGCAGTATTTT. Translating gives CATSDTGGTDTQYF.

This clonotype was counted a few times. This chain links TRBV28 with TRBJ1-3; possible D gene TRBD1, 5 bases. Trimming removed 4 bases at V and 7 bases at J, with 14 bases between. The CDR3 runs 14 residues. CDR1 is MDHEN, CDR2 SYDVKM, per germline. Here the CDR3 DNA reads TGTGCCAGCAGTTACTCCGGGACGGGGAACACCATATATTTT. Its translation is CASSYSGTGNTIYF.

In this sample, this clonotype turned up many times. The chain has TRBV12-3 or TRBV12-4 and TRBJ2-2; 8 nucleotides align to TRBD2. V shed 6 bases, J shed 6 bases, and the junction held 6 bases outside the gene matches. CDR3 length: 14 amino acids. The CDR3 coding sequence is TGTGCCAGCAGATTCGGACTAGCCCCCGGGGAGCTGTTTTTT. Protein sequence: CASRFGLAPGELFF.

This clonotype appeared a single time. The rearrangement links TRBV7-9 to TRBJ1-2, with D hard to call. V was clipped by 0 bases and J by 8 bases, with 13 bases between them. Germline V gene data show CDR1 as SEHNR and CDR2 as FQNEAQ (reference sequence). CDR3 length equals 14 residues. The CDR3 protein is CASSLAPTGGGYTF. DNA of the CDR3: TGTGCCAGCAGCTTAGCGCCGACCGGCGGGGGCTACACCTTC.

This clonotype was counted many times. CDR3 in amino acids: CASSLSSSGVIGYTF. The DNA for the CDR3 is TGTGCCAGCAGCTTAAGTTCTTCGGGGGTTATTGGCTACACCTTC. The chain is built from TRBV11-2 and TRBJ1-2; a weak D match, TRBD1 (5 bases). V was pared by 2 bases and J by 7 bases, with 17 bases between. CDR1 is SGHAT and CDR2 is FQNNGV in the germline V gene. The CDR3 is made up of 15 amino acids.

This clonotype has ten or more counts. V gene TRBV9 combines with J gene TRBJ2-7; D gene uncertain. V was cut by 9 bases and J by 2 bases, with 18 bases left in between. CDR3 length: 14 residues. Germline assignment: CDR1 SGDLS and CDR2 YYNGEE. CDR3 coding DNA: TGTGCCATCCCGGAGAGACCAGCGCCCTACGAGCAGTACTTC. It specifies CAIPERPAPYEQYF.

CDR3 sequence reads: CASSLVGTVGVQYF. CDR3 DNA sequence: TGTGCCAGCAGCTTAGTTGGGACCGTTGGAGTCCAGTACTTC. The chain recombines TRBV11-3 with TRBJ2-5, with D perhaps assigned TRBD1 or TRBD2 (5 bases each). Trimming took 1 base from V and 10 from J, leaving 16 bases between them. The CDR3 is 14 residues long. Germline lookup yields CDR1 SGHNT and CDR2 YENEEA. The full variable domain, completed using reference TRBV11-3 and TRBJ2-5, is EAGVVQSPRYKIIEKKQPVAFWCNPISGHNTLYWYLQNLGQGPELLIRYENEEAVDDSQLPKDRFSAERLKGVDSTLKIQPAELGDSAVYLCASSLVGTVGVQYFGPGTRLLVL.

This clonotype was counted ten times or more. CDR3: CASSPRQGRNTEAFF. In DNA form, the CDR3 reads TGTGCCAGCAGTCCTCGACAGGGGCGGAACACTGAAGCTTTCTTT. The chain recombines TRBV12-3 or TRBV12-4 with TRBJ1-1; 8 bases agree with TRBD1. V trimming: 5 bases; J trimming: 1 base; junction bases outside the gene matches: 6. The CDR3 spans 15 residues.

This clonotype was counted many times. CDR3 protein: CASTRSWAHTEAFF. In DNA, the CDR3 is TGCGCCAGCACCCGGTCGTGGGCCCACACTGAAGCTTTCTTT. The chain uses TRBV5-1 and TRBJ1-1; D is ambiguous. Trimming left V 6 bases short and J 3 bases short, with 15 bases between. Germline CDR1 and CDR2: SGHRS and YFSETQ. The CDR3 contains 14 residues.

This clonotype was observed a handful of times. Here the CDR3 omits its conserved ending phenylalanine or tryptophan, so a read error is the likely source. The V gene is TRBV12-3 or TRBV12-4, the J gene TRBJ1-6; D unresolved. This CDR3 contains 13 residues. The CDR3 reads CASSPDHVSHLHS. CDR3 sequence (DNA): TGTGCCAGCAGCCCCGATCATGTGTCACACCTCCACTCT.

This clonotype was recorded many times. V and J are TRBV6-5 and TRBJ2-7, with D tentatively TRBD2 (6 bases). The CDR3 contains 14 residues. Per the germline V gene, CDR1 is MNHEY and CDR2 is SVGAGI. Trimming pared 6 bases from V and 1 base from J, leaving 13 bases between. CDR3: CASSGGTGSYEQYF. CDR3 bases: TGTGCCAGCAGCGGCGGGACTGGGTCCTACGAGCAGTACTTC.

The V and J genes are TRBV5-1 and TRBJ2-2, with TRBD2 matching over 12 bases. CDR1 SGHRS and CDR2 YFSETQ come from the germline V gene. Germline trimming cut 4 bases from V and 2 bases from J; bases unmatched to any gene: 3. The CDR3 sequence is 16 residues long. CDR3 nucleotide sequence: TGCGCCAGCAGCGAACTAGCGGGGGGTAACACCGGGGAGCTGTTTTTT. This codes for CASSELAGGNTGELFF.

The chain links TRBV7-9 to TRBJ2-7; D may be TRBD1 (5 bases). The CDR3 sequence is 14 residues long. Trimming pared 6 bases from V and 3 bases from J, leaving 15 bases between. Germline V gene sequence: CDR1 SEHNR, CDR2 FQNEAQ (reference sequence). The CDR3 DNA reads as TGTGCCAGCAGGGGCCCGACAGACCACTACGAGCAGTACTTC. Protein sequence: CASRGPTDHYEQYF.

CDR3 amino acids: CASSPGTSGRVTGELFF. The CDR3 coding sequence is TGCGCCAGCAGTCCCGGGACTAGCGGGAGAGTCACCGGGGAGCTGTTTTTT. The chain joins TRBV5-1 to TRBJ2-2; TRBD2 aligns across 14 bases. With V trimmed by 5 bases and J by 4 bases, 7 bases remained unmatched. The CDR3 totals 17 residues. CDR1 SGHRS and CDR2 YFSETQ come from the germline V gene. Filled out from reference TRBV5-1 and TRBJ2-2, the complete variable domain reads KAGVTQTPRYLIKTRGQQVTLSCSPISGHRSVSWYQQTPGQGLQFLFEYFSETQRNKGNFPGRFSGRQFSNSRSEMNVSTLELGDSALYLCASSPGTSGRVTGELFFGEGSRLTVL.